This T cell receptor (beta chain) was identified during a study of long-term antiretroviral therapy in people with HIV. The germline V gene encodes CDR1 LGHNA and CDR2 YSLEER. This CDR3 has 18 residues. The J segment lost 2 bases and the V segment lost 0 bases, leaving 9 bases of the junction unmatched. On this clone itself: The target antigen is unknown.

At least two post-ART and at least one pre-ART PBMC sample were available for each donor. Running of the v3.0 immunoSEQ assay took place at survey level. Assay: immunoSEQ multiplex PCR; the TCRdb copy retains only in-frame clones and omits some. The repertoire holds some 28,000 clones, with 80% to 95% as singletons. Study results and caveats: ART-treated samples gained diversity yet remained below transplant donor controls.

The chain joins TRBV4-3 to TRBJ1-5, with 8 bases identical to TRBD1. The TCR was taken from a woman aged 40 to 50 with HIV. The source was unsorted PBMCs, collected about 5.3 years after starting antiretroviral therapy. CDR3 DNA sequence: TGCGCCAGCAGCCAAGATTGGTTGGAACAGGGGGGCAATCAGCCCCAGCATTTT. Translated: CASSQDWLEQGGNQPQHF.